This TCR beta chain emerged from a study of OX40 agonist ivuxolimab in advanced cancers. Study information: One patient with hepatocellular carcinoma and two with cutaneous melanoma, three in all, had partial responses.

The length of the CDR3 is 12 residues. The germline gives CDR1 SGHDN, CDR2 FVKESK. Trimming pared 1 base from V and 7 bases from J, leaving 6 bases between. Whole-study results and caveats: Antigen specificity remained undetermined for the expanded peripheral T cells.

Generated by immunoSEQ multiplex PCR, the TCRdb table keeps only in-frame clones and is missing some. The data contain approximately 81,000 clones, 85% to 90% of them singletons. To note about this clone: The antigen remains undetermined.

Systemic immunosuppression or a history of autoimmune disease excluded patients. Blood was sampled at baseline, cycle 4 day 1, and cycle 7 day 1. This chain connects TRBV14 to TRBJ2-3, with unresolved D. This specimen was CD4+ or CD8+ T cells sorted from blood, taken in a trial of the OX40 agonist ivuxolimab. The sequence was collected from an adult with an advanced solid tumor such as melanoma, head and neck, liver or kidney cancer. The CDR3 DNA sequence: TGTGCCAGCAGCCAAGGCGGATATACGCAGTATTTT. Protein sequence: CASSQGGYTQYF. The full variable domain, completed using reference TRBV14 and TRBJ2-3, is EAGVTQFPSHSVIEKGQTVTLRCDPISGHDNLYWYRRVMGKEIKFLLHFVKESKQDESGMPNNRFLAERTGGTYSTLKVQPAELEDSGVYFCASSQGGYTQYFGPGTRLTVL.